The 25 T cell receptor beta chains presented below share a single source sample, sequenced in a study of control samples from healthy donors and cancer patients. Profiling relied on immunoSEQ multiplex PCR, and the TCRdb table lists in-frame clones only, not all of them. The sample comprises fewer than 120,000 clones, roughly 90% of which are singletons, and 3.5% to 4% rests with the top ten. Material: PBMCs. The receptors originated from a woman in her sixties or seventies with lung cancer.

The V gene is TRBV5-1, the J gene TRBJ2-7; perhaps D is TRBD1 or TRBD2 (5 bases each). CDR1 is SGHRS, CDR2 YFSETQ, per germline. This CDR3 comprises 15 residues. Trimming removed 4 bases from V and 2 bases from J, with 16 bases in between. The CDR3 spells CASSVLPGRTYEQYF. CDR3 sequence (DNA): TGCGCCAGCAGCGTTCTCCCGGGACGGACCTACGAGCAGTACTTC.

V and J are TRBV28 and TRBJ1-1; D call uncertain. V lost 2 bases and J 2 bases, leaving 9 bases between the germline ends. The CDR3 has 14 amino acids. CDR1 and CDR2 (germline): MDHEN, SYDVKM. The CDR3 here is CASSLVDYNTEAFF. CDR3 DNA: TGTGCCAGCAGTTTAGTGGATTATAACACTGAAGCTTTCTTT.

The table lists this clone with a few counts. The chain uses TRBV7-8 and TRBJ1-2, with a possible D match to TRBD1 (6 bases). Trimming stripped 4 bases from V and 0 bases from J, with 12 bases between. Germline values: CDR1 SGHVS, CDR2 FQNEAQ. CDR3 length equals 15 residues. The CDR3 protein is CASSSRTASNYGYTF. DNA of the CDR3: TGTGCCAGCAGCTCCAGGACAGCTTCTAACTATGGCTACACCTTC.

The chain employs TRBV28 and TRBJ1-6; TRBD1 aligns across 8 bases. The ends lost 6 bases at V and 7 bases at J; junction bases unmatched: 8. The CDR3 contains 15 residues. The germline V gene has CDR1 MDHEN and CDR2 SYDVKM. The CDR3 reads CASRYGDRPNSPLHF. The CDR3 region has the DNA TGTGCCAGCAGGTACGGGGACAGGCCGAATTCACCCCTCCACTTT.

V and J are TRBV14 and TRBJ1-1; D is uncertain. The CDR3 has 16 amino acids. Germline CDR1 reads SGHDN; CDR2 reads FVKESK. Deletions cut 0 bases from V and 0 bases from J, with 11 bases between. The CDR3 nucleotides are TGTGCCAGCAGCCAAGACGGCGGAGCATTGAACACTGAAGCTTTCTTT. Translating gives CASSQDGGALNTEAFF.

The V call is TRBV6-1, the J call TRBJ2-5; 10 bases fit TRBD2. The junction had 4 bases not matched to a gene; V was cut back by 4 bases and J by 5 bases. Germline values: CDR1 MNHNS, CDR2 SASEGT. CDR3 length equals 14 residues. The CDR3 is CASSAAGGGETQYF. The CDR3 nucleotides read TGTGCCAGCAGTGCAGCGGGAGGGGGCGAGACCCAGTACTTC.

The chain carries TRBV3-1 (or the pseudogene TRBV3-2) and TRBJ2-1, with 10 bases lining up with TRBD2. Per the germline V gene, CDR1 is LGHDT and CDR2 is YNNKEL (reference sequence). With 0 bases clipped from V and 4 bases from J, the junction kept 6 bases outside the gene matches. This CDR3 has 17 residues. CDR3 bases: TGTGCCAGCAGCCAAGAGGAGCGGGGGGGGTTGTACAATGAGCAGTTCTTC. Protein sequence: CASSQEERGGLYNEQFF.

V usage is TRBV6-5 and J usage is TRBJ2-7; TRBD1 agrees at 7 bases. V was clipped by 8 bases and J by 4 bases; unmatched bases: 11. Germline assignment: CDR1 MNHEY and CDR2 SVGAGI. The CDR3 is 14 residues long. This chain's CDR3 is CASQLGTDPYEQYF. In nucleotides, the CDR3 is TGTGCCAGCCAACTTGGGACAGACCCTTACGAGCAGTACTTC.

A remark on this clone: This CDR3 is also generated by other DNA sequences in the sample. The chain couples TRBV19 to TRBJ2-3; the match to TRBD2 covers 10 bases. The CDR3 consists of 15 residues. The germline CDR1 and CDR2 sequences are LNHDA and SQIVND (reference sequence). V lost 1 base and J lost 3; bases outside the gene matches: 1. The CDR3 loop reads CASSIGAGGTDTQYF. Written as DNA, the CDR3 is TGTGCCAGTAGTATAGGAGCGGGGGGGACAGATACGCAGTATTTT.

The chain is built from TRBV2 and TRBJ2-5; D uncertain. This CDR3 is 11 amino acids long. Trimming removed 5 bases at V and 2 bases at J, with 3 bases between. CDR1 and CDR2 (germline): SNHLY, FYNNEI. This CDR3 reads CASSNQETQYF. DNA for the CDR3: TGTGCCAGCAGTAATCAAGAGACCCAGTACTTC.

This chain uses TRBV13 with TRBJ1-4; 10 bases agree with TRBD1. Germline trimming cut 3 bases from V and 8 bases from J; bases unmatched to any gene: 6. This CDR3 is built from 15 residues. From germline, CDR1 is PRHDT and CDR2 FYEKMQ (reference sequence). Here the CDR3 reads CASSFSTGGFEKLFF. The CDR3 bases are TGTGCCAGCAGCTTTTCGACAGGGGGCTTCGAAAAACTGTTTTTT.

This clone was seen more than once but under ten times. The chain employs TRBV4-3 and TRBJ2-2, with D unclear. The V and J ends lost 0 bases and 5 bases respectively, with 7 bases between them. CDR3 size: 14 residues. CDR1 is LGHNA, CDR2 YSLEER, per germline. CDR3 nucleotide sequence: TGCGCCAGCAGCCAAGATTTACGTACCGGGGAGCTGTTTTTT. This translates into CASSQDLRTGELFF.

The chain recombines TRBV4-1 with TRBJ2-7; no firm D call. With 4 bases removed from V and 3 bases from J, the gap between germline ends came to 13 bases. CDR1 MGHRA and CDR2 YSYEKL come from the germline V gene. There are 14 residues in the CDR3. The CDR3 DNA follows: TGCGCCAGCAGCCTAACTCAGGCCAGCTACGAGCAGTACTTC. It encodes CASSLTQASYEQYF.

This clone was detected a few times. This sequence joins TRBV7-3 and TRBJ1-1; weak D call: TRBD1 (6 bases). V shed 4 bases and J shed 5 bases, with 11 bases lying between them. The CDR3 spans 13 residues. Looked up from germline, CDR1 is SGHTA and CDR2 is FQGTGA. The CDR3 is CASSSQGQTEAFF. CDR3 nucleotides: TGTGCCAGCAGCTCACAGGGCCAGACTGAAGCTTTCTTT.

The chain uses TRBV19 and TRBJ2-1, with 7 bases matching TRBD2. The length of the CDR3 is 14 residues. The junction had 14 bases not matched to a gene; V was cut back by 9 bases and J by 9 bases. In germline, CDR1 is LNHDA, CDR2 SQIVND (reference sequence). CDR3 sequence reads: CASRSGGLEGEQFF. CDR3 DNA: TGTGCCAGCCGTTCGGGAGGCCTCGAGGGTGAGCAGTTCTTC.

This chain links TRBV6-5 with TRBJ1-1; possibly TRBD1 for D (6 bases). CDR1 MNHEY and CDR2 SVGAGI come from the germline V gene. The CDR3 runs 14 residues. V gave up 6 bases and J gave up 8 bases, with 19 bases separating them. CDR3 DNA sequence: TGTGCCAGCAGGCTCTACAACAGGGCTGACGAAGCTTTCTTT. Translation gives CASRLYNRADEAFF.

This clone has only one observation. The V gene is TRBV19, the J gene TRBJ2-2; D may correspond to TRBD1 or TRBD2 (5 bases each). V gave up 3 bases and J gave up 0 bases, with 11 bases separating them. The CDR3 runs to 16 residues. Germline V gene lookup returns CDR1 LNHDA and CDR2 SQIVND (reference sequence). The CDR3 loop reads CASSIGALANTGELFF. In DNA, the CDR3 is TGTGCCAGTAGTATCGGGGCACTAGCGAACACCGGGGAGCTGTTTTTT.

The CDR3 region is CASSSDGAGGNTGELFF. The CDR3 DNA follows: TGTGCCAGCAGCTCCGATGGGGCGGGGGGTAACACCGGGGAGCTGTTTTTT. The chain uses TRBV7-2 and TRBJ2-2; 8 bases map to TRBD2. This CDR3 is built from 17 residues. Unmatched junction bases numbered 9, after V lost 4 bases and J lost 2 bases. Germline CDR1 and CDR2: SGHTA and FQGNSA. Variable domain in full (rest from reference TRBV7-2 and TRBJ2-2): GAGVSQSPSNKVTEKGKDVELRCDPISGHTALYWYRQSLGQGLEFLIYFQGNSAPDKSGLPSDRFSAERTGGSVSTLTIQRTQQEDSAVYLCASSSDGAGGNTGELFFGEGSRLTVL.

The rearrangement uses TRBV19 and TRBJ1-3, with TRBD1 matching 9 bases. V lost 9 bases to trimming and J lost 4 bases; unmatched junction nucleotides: 10. This CDR3 comprises 15 residues. CDR1 and CDR2 from the germline V gene are LNHDA and SQIVND (reference sequence). CDR3 sequence reads: CASSHYRGRGNTIYF. In nucleotides, the CDR3 is TGTGCCAGCTCTCATTACAGGGGGCGGGGAAACACCATATATTTT.

This chain links TRBV19 with TRBJ2-3, with 13 bases that match TRBD2. The germline CDR1 and CDR2 sequences are LNHDA and SQIVND (reference sequence). V lost 1 base and J lost 5; bases outside the gene matches: 6. The CDR3 runs to 17 residues. The CDR3 loop reads CASSIAGLAGLLDTQYF. The CDR3 region has the DNA TGTGCCAGTAGTATAGCGGGACTAGCGGGACTCTTAGATACGCAGTATTTT.

V and J are TRBV20-1 and TRBJ2-7, with D unclear. Trimming left V 3 bases short and J 2 bases short, with 8 bases between. In germline, CDR1 is DFQATT, CDR2 SNEGSKA (reference sequence). The length of the CDR3 is 12 residues. The CDR3 region is CSASRDTYEQYF. CDR3 in DNA: TGCAGTGCTAGTAGGGATACCTACGAGCAGTACTTC.

This clone appeared a few times. Written as DNA, the CDR3 is TGTGCCAGCAGAAGAAGGGCGGGGAGGGGCTACACCTTC. It encodes CASRRRAGRGYTF. The chain links TRBV6-5 to TRBJ1-2; D is unclear. The CDR3 length is 13 residues. Germline V gene data show CDR1 as MNHEY and CDR2 as SVGAGI. Trimming removed 6 bases at V and 8 bases at J, with 16 bases between.

This clone was seen only once. V gene TRBV5-4 combines with J gene TRBJ2-5; D gene ambiguous. This CDR3 contains 13 residues. The germline V gene has CDR1 SGHNT and CDR2 YYREEE (reference sequence). V lost 3 bases, J lost 1 base, and 7 bases lay in between. The CDR3 loop reads CASSSWGQETQYF. CDR3 coding DNA: TGTGCCAGCAGCTCATGGGGCCAAGAGACCCAGTACTTC.

The J gene is TRBJ1-2, the V gene TRBV9; a weak D match, TRBD1 (5 bases). Deletions cut 4 bases from V and 8 bases from J, with 24 bases between. Germline CDR1 and CDR2: SGDLS and YYNGEE. This CDR3 is 16 amino acids long. The CDR3 reads CASSPSGVGRIGGYTF. In nucleotides, the CDR3 is TGTGCCAGCAGCCCTTCGGGAGTGGGGCGCATCGGCGGCTACACCTTC.

The J gene is TRBJ2-2, the V gene TRBV7-2; 8 bases are a match to TRBD2. The CDR3 length is 16 residues. Trimming removed 4 bases from V and 3 bases from J; junction bases left unmatched: 7. The V gene's germline CDR1 is SGHTA and CDR2 FQGNSA. CDR3 DNA sequence: TGTGCCAGCAGCTCCTCCGGGACTAGTTACACCGGGGAGCTGTTTTTT. Amino acid sequence: CASSSSGTSYTGELFF.